This entry concerns a single T cell receptor (beta chain). With a much larger clone just one base away, this may be a read error. The germline V and J ends were trimmed by 11 bases and 8 bases, with 13 bases remaining between them. The V gene's germline CDR1 is MNHEY and CDR2 SMNVEV (reference sequence). The CDR3 covers 11 residues. TCRdb reanalysed the 5' RACE reads using MiXCR and keeps one entry per CDR3 protein. The sample lists roughly 13,000 distinct CDR3 sequences; more than 20% were seen once. This receptor was obtained from a female donor with breast cancer. The sample comprised naive CD4+ T cells sorted from blood. Subset meaning: naive CD4+ T cells, CD4+CD45RA+CD25-. The chain recombines TRBV27 with TRBJ2-1, with a tentative D call TRBD2 (6 bases). The CDR3, as DNA: TGTGCCGGCGGGGATTTGGATGAGCAGTTCTTC. It is translated as CAGGDLDEQFF.